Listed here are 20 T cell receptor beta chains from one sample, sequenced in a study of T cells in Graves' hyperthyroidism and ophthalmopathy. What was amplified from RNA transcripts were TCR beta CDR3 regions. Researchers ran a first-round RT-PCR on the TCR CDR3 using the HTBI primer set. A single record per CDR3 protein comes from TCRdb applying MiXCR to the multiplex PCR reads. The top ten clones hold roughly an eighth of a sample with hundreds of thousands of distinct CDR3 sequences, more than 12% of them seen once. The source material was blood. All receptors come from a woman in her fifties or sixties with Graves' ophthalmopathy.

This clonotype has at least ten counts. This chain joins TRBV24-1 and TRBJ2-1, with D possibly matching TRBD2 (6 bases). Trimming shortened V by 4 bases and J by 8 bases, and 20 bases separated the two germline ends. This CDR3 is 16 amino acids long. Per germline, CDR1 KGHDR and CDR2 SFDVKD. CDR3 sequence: CATSDPTSLLADEQFF. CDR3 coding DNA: TGTGCCACCAGTGACCCTACCTCTTTATTAGCGGATGAGCAGTTCTTC.

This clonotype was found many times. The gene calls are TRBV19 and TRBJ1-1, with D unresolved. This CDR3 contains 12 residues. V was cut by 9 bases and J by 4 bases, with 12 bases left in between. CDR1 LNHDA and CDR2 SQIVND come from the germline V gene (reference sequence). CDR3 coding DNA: TGTGCCAGCAGTGAGGTCCCCACTGAAGCTTTCTTT. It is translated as CASSEVPTEAFF.

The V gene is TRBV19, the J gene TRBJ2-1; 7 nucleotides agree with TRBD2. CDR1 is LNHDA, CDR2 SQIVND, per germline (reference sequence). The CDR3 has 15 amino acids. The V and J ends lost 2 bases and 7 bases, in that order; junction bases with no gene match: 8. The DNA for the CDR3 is TGTGCCAGTAGTATACCGGCCGGGGGGTGGAATGAGCAGTTCTTC. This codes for CASSIPAGGWNEQFF. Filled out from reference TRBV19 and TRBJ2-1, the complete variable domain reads DGGITQSPKYLFRKEGQNVTLSCEQNLNHDAMYWYRQDPGQGLRLIYYSQIVNDFQKGDIAEGYSVSREKKESFPLTVTSAQKNPTAFYLCASSIPAGGWNEQFFGPGTRLTVL.

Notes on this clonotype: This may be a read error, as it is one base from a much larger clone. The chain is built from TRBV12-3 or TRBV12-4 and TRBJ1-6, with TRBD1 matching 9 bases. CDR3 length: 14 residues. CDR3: CASRLGQGFSPLYF. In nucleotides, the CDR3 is TGTGCCAGCAGACTTGGACAGGGGTTTTCACCCCTCTACTTT.

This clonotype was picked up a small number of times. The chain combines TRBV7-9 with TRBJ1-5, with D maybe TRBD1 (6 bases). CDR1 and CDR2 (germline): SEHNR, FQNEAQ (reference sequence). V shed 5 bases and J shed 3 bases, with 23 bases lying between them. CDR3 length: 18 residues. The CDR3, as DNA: TGTGCCAGCAGCATATCCGAGGGCAGGGGTTTACTCAATCAGCCCCAGCATTTT. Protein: CASSISEGRGLLNQPQHF. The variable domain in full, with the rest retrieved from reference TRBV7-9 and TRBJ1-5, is DTGVSQNPRHKITKRGQNVTFRCDPISEHNRLYWYRQTLGQGPEFLTYFQNEAQLEKSRLLSDRFSAERPKGSFSTLEIQRTEQGDSAMYLCASSISEGRGLLNQPQHFGDGTRLSIL.

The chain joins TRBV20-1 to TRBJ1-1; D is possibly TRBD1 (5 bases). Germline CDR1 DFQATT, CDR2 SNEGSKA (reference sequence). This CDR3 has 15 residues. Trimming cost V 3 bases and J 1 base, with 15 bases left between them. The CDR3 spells CSASRAMTANTEAFF. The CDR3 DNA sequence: TGCAGTGCTAGTCGGGCGATGACAGCGAACACTGAAGCTTTCTTT.

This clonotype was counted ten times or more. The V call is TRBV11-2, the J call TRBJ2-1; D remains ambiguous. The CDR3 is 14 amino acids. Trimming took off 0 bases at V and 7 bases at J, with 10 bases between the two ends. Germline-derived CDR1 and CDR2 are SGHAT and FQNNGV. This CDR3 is CASSLEPGYNEQFF. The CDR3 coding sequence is TGTGCCAGCAGCTTAGAACCCGGATATAATGAGCAGTTCTTC. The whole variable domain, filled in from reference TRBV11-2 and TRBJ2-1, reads EAGVAQSPRYKIIEKRQSVAFWCNPISGHATLYWYQQILGQGPKLLIQFQNNGVVDDSQLPKDRFSAERLKGVDSTLKIQPAKLEDSAVYLCASSLEPGYNEQFFGPGTRLTVL.

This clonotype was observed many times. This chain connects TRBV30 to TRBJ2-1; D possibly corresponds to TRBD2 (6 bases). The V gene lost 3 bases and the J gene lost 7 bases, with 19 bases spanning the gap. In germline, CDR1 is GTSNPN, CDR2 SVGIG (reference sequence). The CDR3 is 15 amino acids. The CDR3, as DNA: TGTGCCTGGAGCCTTGGACTGCCTGGGGGGAATGAGCAGTTCTTC. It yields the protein CAWSLGLPGGNEQFF.

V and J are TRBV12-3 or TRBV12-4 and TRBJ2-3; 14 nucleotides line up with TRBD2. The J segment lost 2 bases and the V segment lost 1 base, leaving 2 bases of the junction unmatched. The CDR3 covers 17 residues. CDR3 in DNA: TGTGCCAGCAGTTTAGAGGGACTAGCGGGAGTCACAGATACGCAGTATTTT. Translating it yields CASSLEGLAGVTDTQYF.

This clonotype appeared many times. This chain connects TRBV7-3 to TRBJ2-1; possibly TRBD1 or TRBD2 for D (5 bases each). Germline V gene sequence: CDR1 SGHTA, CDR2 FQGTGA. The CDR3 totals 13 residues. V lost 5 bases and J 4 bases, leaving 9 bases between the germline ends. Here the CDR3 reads CASSRGPYNEQFF. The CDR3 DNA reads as TGTGCCAGCAGCCGGGGACCTTACAATGAGCAGTTCTTC.

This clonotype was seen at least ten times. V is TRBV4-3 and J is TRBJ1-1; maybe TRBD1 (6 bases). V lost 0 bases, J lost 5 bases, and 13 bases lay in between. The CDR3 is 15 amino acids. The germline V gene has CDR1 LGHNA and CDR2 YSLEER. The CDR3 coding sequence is TGCGCCAGCAGCCAAGATAGGCAGGGGAGGACTGAAGCTTTCTTT. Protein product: CASSQDRQGRTEAFF.

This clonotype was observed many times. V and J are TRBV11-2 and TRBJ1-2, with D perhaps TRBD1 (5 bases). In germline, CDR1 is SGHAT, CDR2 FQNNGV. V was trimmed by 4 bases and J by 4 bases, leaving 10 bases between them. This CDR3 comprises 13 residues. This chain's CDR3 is CASSSGTSYGYTF. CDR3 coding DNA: TGTGCCAGCAGCTCCGGGACTTCCTATGGCTACACCTTC.

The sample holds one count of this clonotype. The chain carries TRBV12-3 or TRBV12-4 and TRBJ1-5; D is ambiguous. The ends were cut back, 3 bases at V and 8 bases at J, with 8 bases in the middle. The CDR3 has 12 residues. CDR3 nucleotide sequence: TGTGCCAGCAGTTTGGGTTGGGAGCCCCAGCATTTT. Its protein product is CASSLGWEPQHF.

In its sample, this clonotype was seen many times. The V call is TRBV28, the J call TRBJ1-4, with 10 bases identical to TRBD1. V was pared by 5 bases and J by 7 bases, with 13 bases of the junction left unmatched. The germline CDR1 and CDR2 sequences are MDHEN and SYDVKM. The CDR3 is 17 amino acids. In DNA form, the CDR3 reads TGTGCCAGCAGTCGGATACGGGACAGGGGCGCGGGTGAAAAACTGTTTTTT. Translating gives CASSRIRDRGAGEKLFF.

For the CDR3, the DNA is TGCAGTGCCCCTCCTCGGGGAGAGAACACCGGGGAGCTGTTTTTT. Amino acid sequence: CSAPPRGENTGELFF. This sequence joins TRBV20-1 and TRBJ2-2, with D perhaps matching TRBD2 (5 bases). The CDR3 runs to 15 residues. V was cut by 6 bases and J by 1 base, with 15 bases left in between. Germline-derived CDR1 and CDR2 are DFQATT and SNEGSKA (reference sequence).

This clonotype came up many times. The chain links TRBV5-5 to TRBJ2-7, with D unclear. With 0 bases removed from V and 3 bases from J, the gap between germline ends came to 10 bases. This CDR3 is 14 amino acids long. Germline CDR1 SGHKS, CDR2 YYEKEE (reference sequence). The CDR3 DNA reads TGTGCCAGCAGCTTGGGGGTTAGCAGCTACGAGCAGTACTTC. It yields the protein CASSLGVSSYEQYF.

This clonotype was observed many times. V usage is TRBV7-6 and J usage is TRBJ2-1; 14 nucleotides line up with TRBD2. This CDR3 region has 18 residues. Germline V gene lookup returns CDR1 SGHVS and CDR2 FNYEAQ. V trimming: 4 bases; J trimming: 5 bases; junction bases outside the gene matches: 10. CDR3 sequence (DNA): TGTGCCAGCAGCTCCGGGGGACTAGCGGGAGCAATAAACAATGAGCAGTTCTTC. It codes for CASSSGGLAGAINNEQFF.

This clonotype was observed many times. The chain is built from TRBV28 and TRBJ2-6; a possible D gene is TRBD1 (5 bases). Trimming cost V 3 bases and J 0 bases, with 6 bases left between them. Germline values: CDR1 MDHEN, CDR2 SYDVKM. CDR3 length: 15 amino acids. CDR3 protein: CASSLTVSGANVLTF. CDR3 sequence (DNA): TGTGCCAGCAGTTTGACAGTCTCTGGGGCCAACGTCCTGACTTTC. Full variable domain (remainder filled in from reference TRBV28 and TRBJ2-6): DVKVTQSSRYLVKRTGEKVFLECVQDMDHENMFWYRQDPGLGLRLIYFSYDVKMKEKGDIPEGYSVSREKKERFSLILESASTNQTSMYLCASSLTVSGANVLTFGAGSRLTVL.

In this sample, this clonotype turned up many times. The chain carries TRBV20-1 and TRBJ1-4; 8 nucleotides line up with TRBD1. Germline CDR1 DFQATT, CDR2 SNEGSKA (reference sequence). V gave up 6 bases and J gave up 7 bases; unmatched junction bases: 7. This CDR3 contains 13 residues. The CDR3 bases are TGCAGTGCCCTGCACAGGGGGAGTGAAAAACTGTTTTTT. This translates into CSALHRGSEKLFF.

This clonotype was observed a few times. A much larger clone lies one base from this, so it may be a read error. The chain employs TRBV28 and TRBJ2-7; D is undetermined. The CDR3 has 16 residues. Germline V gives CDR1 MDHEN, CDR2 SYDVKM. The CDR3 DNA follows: TGTGCCAGCAGTTTAAGTGGGGTTCCTATCTCCTACGTGCAGTACTTC. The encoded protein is CASSLSGVPISYVQYF.